This TCR beta chain was recovered during a study of shared clonotypes between healthy human individuals. V was cut by 3 bases and J by 5 bases, with 11 bases left in between. Germline V gives CDR1 LNHDA, CDR2 SQIVND (reference sequence). The CDR3 sequence is 14 residues long. Repertoires were generated with immunoSEQ multiplex PCR, while TCRdb's copy carries only in-frame clones and drops some. The sample records about 2.3 million clones, just over 90% being singletons. This sequence originates from a man in his late teens or twenties in good health. Some clones in this sample may be carry-over from other donors' samples. J is TRBJ1-5 and V is TRBV19; D gene ambiguous. Input material: naive CD4+ T cells from PBMCs. The subset: CD45RA+ positively selected. The CDR3 is CASSITGNHQPQHF. CDR3 sequence (DNA): TGTGCCAGTAGTATCACTGGGAACCATCAGCCCCAGCATTTT.